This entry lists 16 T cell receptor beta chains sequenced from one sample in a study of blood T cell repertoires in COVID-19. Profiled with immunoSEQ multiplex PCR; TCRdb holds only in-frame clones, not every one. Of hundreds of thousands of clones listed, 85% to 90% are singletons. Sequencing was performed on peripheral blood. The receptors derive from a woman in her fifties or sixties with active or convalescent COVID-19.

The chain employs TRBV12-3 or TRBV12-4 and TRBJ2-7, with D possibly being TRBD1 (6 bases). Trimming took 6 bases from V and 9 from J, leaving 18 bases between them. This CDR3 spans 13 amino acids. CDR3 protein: CASSHPPRGAQYF. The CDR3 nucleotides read TGTGCCAGCAGCCACCCCCCCAGGGGCGCGCAGTACTTC.

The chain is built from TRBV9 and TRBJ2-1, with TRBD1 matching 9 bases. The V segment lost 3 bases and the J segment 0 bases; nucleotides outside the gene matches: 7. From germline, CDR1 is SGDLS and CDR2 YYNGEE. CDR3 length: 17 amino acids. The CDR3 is CASSGTGGLSSYNEQFF. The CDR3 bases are TGTGCCAGCAGCGGAACAGGGGGCCTTAGCTCCTACAATGAGCAGTTCTTC.

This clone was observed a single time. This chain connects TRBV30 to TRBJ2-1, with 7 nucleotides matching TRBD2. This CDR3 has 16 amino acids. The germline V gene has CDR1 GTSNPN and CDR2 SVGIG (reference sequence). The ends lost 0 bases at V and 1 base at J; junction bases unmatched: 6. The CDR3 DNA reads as TGTGCCTGGAGTGTAACAGCGGGACCTTCCTACAATGAGCAGTTCTTC. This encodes CAWSVTAGPSYNEQFF.

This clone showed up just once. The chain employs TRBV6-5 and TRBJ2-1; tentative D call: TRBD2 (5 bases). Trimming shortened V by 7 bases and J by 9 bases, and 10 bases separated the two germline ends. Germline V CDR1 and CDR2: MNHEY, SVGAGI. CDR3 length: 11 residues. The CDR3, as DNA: TGTGCCAGCACTCGACGGGGTGAGCAGTTCTTC. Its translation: CASTRRGEQFF.

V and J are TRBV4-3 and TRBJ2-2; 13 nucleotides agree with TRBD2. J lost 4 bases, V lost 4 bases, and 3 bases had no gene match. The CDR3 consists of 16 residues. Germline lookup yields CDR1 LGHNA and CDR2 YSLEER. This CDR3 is CASSPGLAGATGELFF. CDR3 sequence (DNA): TGCGCCAGCAGCCCTGGACTAGCGGGAGCCACCGGGGAGCTGTTTTTT.

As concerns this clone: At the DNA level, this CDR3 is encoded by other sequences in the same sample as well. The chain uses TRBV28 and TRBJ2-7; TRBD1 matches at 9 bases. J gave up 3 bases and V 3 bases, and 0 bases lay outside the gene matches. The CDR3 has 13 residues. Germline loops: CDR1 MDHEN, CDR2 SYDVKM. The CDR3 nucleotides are TGTGCCAGCAGTTTGGGACAGGGCTACGAGCAGTACTTC. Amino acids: CASSLGQGYEQYF.

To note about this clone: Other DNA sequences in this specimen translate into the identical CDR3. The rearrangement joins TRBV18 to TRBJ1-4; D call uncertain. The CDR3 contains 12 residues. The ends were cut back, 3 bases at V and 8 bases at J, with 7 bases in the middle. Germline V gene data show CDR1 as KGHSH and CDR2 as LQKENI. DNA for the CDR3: TGTGCCAGCTCACCTTCGCGGGAAAAACTGTTTTTT. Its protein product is CASSPSREKLFF.

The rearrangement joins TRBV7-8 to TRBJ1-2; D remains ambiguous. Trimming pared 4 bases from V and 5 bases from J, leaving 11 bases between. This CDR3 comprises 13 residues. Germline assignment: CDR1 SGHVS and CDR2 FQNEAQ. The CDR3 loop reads CASSSSGAYGYTF. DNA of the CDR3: TGTGCCAGCAGCTCAAGCGGAGCTTATGGCTACACCTTC.

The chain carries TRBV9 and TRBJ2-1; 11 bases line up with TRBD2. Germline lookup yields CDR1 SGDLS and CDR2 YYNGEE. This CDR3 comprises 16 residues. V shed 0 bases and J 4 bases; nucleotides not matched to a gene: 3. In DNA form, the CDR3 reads TGTGCCAGCAGCGTAGAAGGGACTAGCGGTTACAATGAGCAGTTCTTC. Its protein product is CASSVEGTSGYNEQFF.

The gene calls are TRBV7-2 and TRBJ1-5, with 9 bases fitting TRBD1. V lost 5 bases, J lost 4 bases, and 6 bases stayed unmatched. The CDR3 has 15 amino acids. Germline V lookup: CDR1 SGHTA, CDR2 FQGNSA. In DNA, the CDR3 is TGTGCCAGCAGCGTATCCGGGACAGGGAATCAGCCCCAGCATTTT. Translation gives CASSVSGTGNQPQHF.

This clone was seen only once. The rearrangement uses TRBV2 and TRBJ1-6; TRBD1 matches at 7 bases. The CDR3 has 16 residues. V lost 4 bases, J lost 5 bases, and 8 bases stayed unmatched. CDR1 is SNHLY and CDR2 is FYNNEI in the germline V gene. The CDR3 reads CASSGTRDRDNSPLHF. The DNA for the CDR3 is TGTGCCAGCAGTGGGACCCGGGACAGAGATAATTCACCCCTCCACTTT.

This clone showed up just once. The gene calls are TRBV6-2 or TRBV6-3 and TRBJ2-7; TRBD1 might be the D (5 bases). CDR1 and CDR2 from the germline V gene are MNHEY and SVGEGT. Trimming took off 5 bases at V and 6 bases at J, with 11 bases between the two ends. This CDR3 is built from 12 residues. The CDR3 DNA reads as TGTGCCAGCAGTCGTCAGGGTGCCGAGCAGTACTTC. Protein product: CASSRQGAEQYF.

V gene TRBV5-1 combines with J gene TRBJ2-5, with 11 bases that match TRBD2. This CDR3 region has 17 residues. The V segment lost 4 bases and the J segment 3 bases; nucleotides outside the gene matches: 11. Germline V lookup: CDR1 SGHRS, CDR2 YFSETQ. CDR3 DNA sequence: TGCGCCAGCAGCCCTTGGACTAGCGGGTCTGATGAAGAGACCCAGTACTTC. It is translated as CASSPWTSGSDEETQYF.

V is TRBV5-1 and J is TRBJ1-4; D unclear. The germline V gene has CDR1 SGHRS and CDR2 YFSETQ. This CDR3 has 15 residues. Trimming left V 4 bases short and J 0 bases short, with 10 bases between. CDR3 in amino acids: CASSERAATNEKLFF. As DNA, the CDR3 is TGCGCCAGCAGCGAGAGGGCAGCAACTAATGAAAAACTGTTTTTT.

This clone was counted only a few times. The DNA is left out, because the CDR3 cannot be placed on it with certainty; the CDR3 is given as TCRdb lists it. CDR3 sequence reads: CASSKSGGWGHGNSPLHF. The V gene is TRBV21-1, the J gene TRBJ1-6. TRBV21-1 is labeled a pseudogene. Inclusive of both ends, the CDR3 amounts to 18 amino acids.

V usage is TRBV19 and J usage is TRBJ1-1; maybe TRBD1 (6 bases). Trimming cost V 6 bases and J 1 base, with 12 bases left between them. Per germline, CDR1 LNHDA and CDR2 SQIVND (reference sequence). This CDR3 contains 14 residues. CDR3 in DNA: TGTGCCAGTAGCCTTCGGGACAAGAACACTGAAGCTTTCTTT. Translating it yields CASSLRDKNTEAFF.